This T cell receptor beta chain is drawn from a study of early T cells in non-severe SARS-CoV-2 infection. Trimming took 1 base from V and 4 from J, leaving 9 bases between them. Looked up from germline, CDR1 is MNHEY and CDR2 is SMNVEV (reference sequence). This CDR3 has 14 amino acids. TCRdb reprocessed the 5' RACE reads with MiXCR, giving one entry per CDR3 protein. The table lists around 61,000 distinct CDR3 sequences, more than 12% of them singletons, with roughly 4.3% in the top ten. The sequencing here drew on whole blood, taken at baseline. This TCR was sampled from an adult who was a healthcare worker with PCR-confirmed SARS-CoV-2 infection or an uninfected control (not recorded which). The chain uses TRBV27 and TRBJ2-3; D unresolved. The CDR3 DNA sequence: TGTGCCAGCAGTTTATATCTAGAAGCAGATACGCAGTATTTT. It codes for CASSLYLEADTQYF.